One and the same sample provided the 22 T cell receptor beta chains below, sequenced in a study of somatic mutations in cytotoxic T cells in rheumatoid arthritis. Some clones are missing from TCRdb's copy, which holds only in-frame ones; the method was immunoSEQ multiplex PCR. The table lists about 5,000 clones, about four fifths of them singletons. The starting material was CD8+ T cells sorted from blood, obtained at a follow-up visit. Receptors were obtained from a man aged 35-49 years with rheumatoid arthritis.

The chain uses TRBV28 and TRBJ2-7; 13 bases are a match to TRBD2. Germline V gives CDR1 MDHEN, CDR2 SYDVKM. This CDR3 has 15 amino acids. Trimming took 6 bases from V and 1 from J; bases not matched to a gene: 3. The CDR3 protein is CASRLTSGRSYEQYF. The CDR3 nucleotides read TGTGCCAGCAGGTTGACTAGCGGGAGGTCCTACGAGCAGTACTTC. The complete variable domain, with remaining parts taken from reference TRBV28 and TRBJ2-7, reads DVKVTQSSRYLVKRTGEKVFLECVQDMDHENMFWYRQDPGLGLRLIYFSYDVKMKEKGDIPEGYSVSREKKERFSLILESASTNQTSMYLCASRLTSGRSYEQYFGPGTRLTVT.

Turning to this clone: At the DNA level, this CDR3 is encoded by other sequences in the same sample as well. The chain has TRBV27 and TRBJ1-5; D is unclear. Deletions cut 1 base from V and 4 bases from J, with 11 bases between. The germline gives CDR1 MNHEY, CDR2 SMNVEV (reference sequence). The CDR3 length is 15 residues. CDR3 region: CASSLYGNSNQPQHF. CDR3 in DNA: TGTGCCAGCAGTTTATATGGGAACTCGAATCAGCCCCAGCATTTT.

V gene TRBV5-6 combines with J gene TRBJ2-3; D call uncertain. The CDR3 totals 12 residues. CDR1 is SGHDT and CDR2 is YYEEEE in the germline V gene. V lost 2 bases and J lost 5, with 6 bases in between. The CDR3 sequence: CASSLGRDTQYF. The CDR3 DNA reads TGTGCCAGCAGCTTAGGCCGAGATACGCAGTATTTT. Full variable domain (missing parts from reference TRBV5-6 and TRBJ2-3): DAGVTQSPTHLIKTRGQQVTLRCSPKSGHDTVSWYQQALGQGPQFIFQYYEEEERQRGNFPDRFSGHQFPNYSSELNVNALLLGDSALYLCASSLGRDTQYFGPGTRLTVL.

The chain carries TRBV10-3 and TRBJ2-3; D gene unclear. Between the trimmed V and J ends, which lost 0 bases and 0 bases, there was a span of 13 bases. Germline CDR1 is ENHRY and CDR2 is SYGVKD. The CDR3 runs 17 residues. The CDR3 nucleotides are TGTGCCATCAGTGAGTCGATGGCGGCCCGGAGCACAGATACGCAGTATTTT. It yields the protein CAISESMAARSTDTQYF.

The genes are TRBV7-9 and TRBJ2-7; 8 bases fit TRBD1. Germline lookup yields CDR1 SEHNR and CDR2 FQNEAQ (reference sequence). V dropped 5 bases and J dropped 2; count of bases not matched to a gene: 11. CDR3 length: 16 amino acids. The CDR3 nucleotides are TGTGCCAGCAGCCCTACTCCGGGACAGGTAACCTACGAGCAGTACTTC. Translating it yields CASSPTPGQVTYEQYF.

The rearrangement uses TRBV7-9 and TRBJ1-1; no firm D call. The CDR3 totals 14 residues. With 4 bases removed from V and 4 bases from J, the gap between germline ends came to 13 bases. The V gene's germline CDR1 is SEHNR and CDR2 FQNEAQ (reference sequence). In DNA, the CDR3 is TGTGCCAGCAGCTCAGAAATGAGGAGCACTGAAGCTTTCTTT. Protein: CASSSEMRSTEAFF.

This clone has a handful of counts. V gene TRBV29-1 combines with J gene TRBJ2-7; unclear D gene. The CDR3 covers 11 residues. V lost 6 bases and J 2 bases, leaving 8 bases between the germline ends. Germline assignment: CDR1 SQVTM and CDR2 ANQGSEA. The DNA for the CDR3 is TGCAGCGTAAGGCAGGCCTACGAGCAGTACTTC. Its translation: CSVRQAYEQYF.

CDR3 in DNA: TGTGCCAGCAGTGGGTCCAGGGGAGGCTCCTACAATGAGCAGTTCTTC. Residues: CASSGSRGGSYNEQFF. V gene TRBV6-4 combines with J gene TRBJ2-1; D might be TRBD1 or TRBD2, each matching 6 bases. V lost 4 bases to trimming and J lost 0 bases, with 13 bases between them. The length of the CDR3 is 16 residues. Germline V gene lookup returns CDR1 MRHNA and CDR2 SNTAGT.

The V and J genes are TRBV4-1 and TRBJ2-7, with TRBD1 matching over 8 bases. J was trimmed by 0 bases and V by 4 bases; bases with no gene match: 11. The germline gives CDR1 MGHRA, CDR2 YSYEKL. The CDR3 has 17 residues. The CDR3: CASSPFLDRVRSYEQYF. DNA for the CDR3: TGCGCCAGCAGCCCCTTCCTGGACAGGGTCCGCTCCTACGAGCAGTACTTC.

The table lists this clone with a count of one. V and J are TRBV27 and TRBJ2-5; 9 bases fit TRBD2. Unmatched junction bases numbered 8, after V lost 4 bases and J lost 5 bases. The CDR3 covers 15 residues. CDR1 is MNHEY, CDR2 SMNVEV, per germline (reference sequence). As DNA, the CDR3 is TGTGCCAGCAGTTCCTTACTAAGCGGGGGGGAGACCCAGTACTTC. Translating gives CASSSLLSGGETQYF.

The chain links TRBV10-3 to TRBJ1-5, with 8 bases identical to TRBD1. Unmatched junction bases numbered 10, after V lost 5 bases and J lost 4 bases. CDR3 length equals 16 residues. Germline-derived CDR1 and CDR2 are ENHRY and SYGVKD. CDR3 nucleotides: TGTGCCATCAGTATGCAAATGACAGGGGCTAATCAGCCCCAGCATTTT. Its protein is CAISMQMTGANQPQHF.

The chain employs TRBV11-3 and TRBJ2-7; possible D gene TRBD1, 6 bases. Trimming pared 5 bases from V and 1 base from J, leaving 9 bases between. The CDR3 runs to 13 residues. Germline-derived CDR1 and CDR2 are SGHNT and YENEEA. CDR3: CASSQGQSYEQYF. The CDR3 nucleotides are TGTGCCAGCAGCCAAGGACAGTCCTACGAGCAGTACTTC.

The V call is TRBV9, the J call TRBJ1-1; D may be TRBD1 (5 bases). Germline V gives CDR1 SGDLS, CDR2 YYNGEE. This CDR3 has 14 residues. Trimming removed 4 bases at V and 3 bases at J, with 13 bases between. CDR3 coding DNA: TGTGCCAGCAGCTTTAAAACAGGATACACTGAAGCTTTCTTT. Its protein product is CASSFKTGYTEAFF.

The chain employs TRBV10-3 and TRBJ2-1, with D tentatively TRBD1 (6 bases). The CDR3 runs 11 residues. V lost 7 bases, J lost 7 bases, and 8 bases lay in between. Germline loops: CDR1 ENHRY, CDR2 SYGVKD. In DNA form, the CDR3 reads TGTGCCATCAATACAGGGAATGAGCAGTTCTTC. It translates to CAINTGNEQFF.

The rearrangement links TRBV2 to TRBJ2-7; maybe TRBD1 (6 bases). CDR1 SNHLY and CDR2 FYNNEI come from the germline V gene. V lost 8 bases and J 1 base, leaving 15 bases between the germline ends. CDR3 length: 14 residues. As DNA, the CDR3 is TGTGCCAGCCTCGACAGGCTACCTTCCTACGAGCAGTACTTC. Protein: CASLDRLPSYEQYF.

The CDR3 DNA reads as TGTGCCAGCAGCGACGGGGGGAACTCCTACAATGAGCAGTTCTTC. This codes for CASSDGGNSYNEQFF. The J gene is TRBJ2-1, the V gene TRBV6-5; 7 bases map to TRBD2. In germline, CDR1 is MNHEY, CDR2 SVGAGI. V lost 6 bases, J lost 0 bases, and 5 bases stayed unmatched. The CDR3 runs to 15 residues.

This clone was recorded a few times. The same CDR3 is also encoded by other DNA sequences in this sample. The rearrangement uses TRBV6-5 and TRBJ2-2; D is possibly TRBD1 (5 bases). The CDR3 spans 14 residues. V dropped 2 bases and J dropped 5 bases, with 9 bases sitting between them. Germline lookup yields CDR1 MNHEY and CDR2 SVGAGI. Here the CDR3 DNA reads TGTGCCAGCAGTTACGATTCAGGGACCGGGGAGCTGTTTTTT. Translated: CASSYDSGTGELFF.

This clone was detected a few times. V usage is TRBV28 and J usage is TRBJ2-7, with TRBD2 identical over 7 bases. Germline V gene lookup returns CDR1 MDHEN and CDR2 SYDVKM. The CDR3 covers 18 residues. Losses at the gene ends were 3 bases for V and 2 bases for J; bases not matched to a gene: 16. This CDR3 is CASSFSRAGEEGTYEQYF. The CDR3 bases are TGTGCCAGCAGTTTCTCTCGCGCGGGAGAGGAGGGCACCTACGAGCAGTACTTC.

The chain joins TRBV18 to TRBJ2-3; D uncertain. V lost 5 bases, J lost 8 bases, and 11 bases lay in between. This CDR3 is built from 12 residues. CDR1 and CDR2 from the germline V gene are KGHSH and LQKENI. This CDR3 reads CASSSDHLTQYF. In DNA, the CDR3 is TGTGCCAGCTCATCCGACCATCTTACGCAGTATTTT.

The chain recombines TRBV5-4 with TRBJ2-2; no definite D call. Per germline, CDR1 SGHNT and CDR2 YYREEE (reference sequence). The CDR3 sequence is 12 residues long. V lost 4 bases, J lost 4 bases, and 5 bases lay in between. The CDR3 loop is CASSAGTGELFF. In DNA form, the CDR3 reads TGTGCCAGCAGCGCCGGCACCGGGGAGCTGTTTTTT.

This clone has a handful of counts. In DNA form, the CDR3 reads TGTGCCAGCAGTCAGTACGAGCAGTACTTC. Its protein product is CASSQYEQYF. The chain carries TRBV28 and TRBJ2-7; D is undetermined. The CDR3 totals 10 residues. The V gene's germline CDR1 is MDHEN and CDR2 SYDVKM. The V end lost 5 bases, the J end lost 4 bases, and 3 bases lay between the germline ends.

As to this clone: This sample includes further DNA sequences coding for the same CDR3. The chain has TRBV9 and TRBJ2-1, with TRBD1 as a possible D gene (6 bases). CDR1 is SGDLS and CDR2 is YYNGEE in the germline V gene. This CDR3 is 15 amino acids long. V lost 0 bases to trimming and J lost 4 bases, with 11 bases between them. CDR3 DNA sequence: TGTGCCAGCAGCGTAGAGGACAGTAGTTACAATGAGCAGTTCTTC. This codes for CASSVEDSSYNEQFF. The complete variable domain, with remaining parts taken from reference TRBV9 and TRBJ2-1, reads DSGVTQTPKHLITATGQRVTLRCSPRSGDLSVYWYQQSLDQGLQFLIQYYNGEERAKGNILERFSAQQFPDLHSELNLSSLELGDSALYFCASSVEDSSYNEQFFGPGTRLTVL.